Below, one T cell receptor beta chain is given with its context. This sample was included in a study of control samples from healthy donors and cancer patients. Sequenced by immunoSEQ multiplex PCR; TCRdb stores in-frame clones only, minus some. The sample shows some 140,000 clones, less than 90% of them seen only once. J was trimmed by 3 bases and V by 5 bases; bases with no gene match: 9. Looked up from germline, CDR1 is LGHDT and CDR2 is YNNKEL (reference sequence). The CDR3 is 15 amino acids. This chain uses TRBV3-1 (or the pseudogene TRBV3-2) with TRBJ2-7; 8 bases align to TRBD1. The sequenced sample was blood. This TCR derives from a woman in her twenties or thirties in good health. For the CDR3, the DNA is TGTGCCAGCAGCTCAAGGGACAGGCCCCTCTACGAGCAGTACTTC. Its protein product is CASSSRDRPLYEQYF.